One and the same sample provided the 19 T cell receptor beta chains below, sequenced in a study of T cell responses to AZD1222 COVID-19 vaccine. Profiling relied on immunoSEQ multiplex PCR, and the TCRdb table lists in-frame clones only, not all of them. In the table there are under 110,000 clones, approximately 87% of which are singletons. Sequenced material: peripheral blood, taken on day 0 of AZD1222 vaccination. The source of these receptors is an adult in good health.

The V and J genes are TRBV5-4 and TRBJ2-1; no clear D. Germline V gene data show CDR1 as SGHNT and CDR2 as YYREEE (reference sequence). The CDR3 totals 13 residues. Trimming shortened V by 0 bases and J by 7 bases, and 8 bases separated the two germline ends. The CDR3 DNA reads TGTGCCAGCAGCTTGGATCGAGCTAATGAGCAGTTCTTC. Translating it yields CASSLDRANEQFF.

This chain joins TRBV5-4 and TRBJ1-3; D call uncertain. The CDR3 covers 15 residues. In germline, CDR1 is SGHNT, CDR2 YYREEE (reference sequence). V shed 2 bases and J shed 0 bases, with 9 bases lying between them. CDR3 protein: CASSFRANSGNTIYF. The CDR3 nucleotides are TGTGCCAGCAGCTTTAGGGCCAACTCTGGAAACACCATATATTTT.

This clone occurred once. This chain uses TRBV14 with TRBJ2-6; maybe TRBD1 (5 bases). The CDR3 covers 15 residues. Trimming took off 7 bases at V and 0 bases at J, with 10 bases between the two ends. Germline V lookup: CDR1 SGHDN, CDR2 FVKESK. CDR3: CASTGPSSGANVLTF. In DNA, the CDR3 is TGTGCCAGCACAGGGCCGAGCTCTGGGGCCAACGTCCTGACTTTC. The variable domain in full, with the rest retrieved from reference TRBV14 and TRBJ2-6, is EAGVTQFPSHSVIEKGQTVTLRCDPISGHDNLYWYRRVMGKEIKFLLHFVKESKQDESGMPNNRFLAERTGGTYSTLKVQPAELEDSGVYFCASTGPSSGANVLTFGAGSRLTVL.

CDR3 in amino acids: CAGSQRKNIQYF. In nucleotides, the CDR3 is TGTGCCGGCAGCCAGAGAAAAAACATTCAGTACTTC. V is TRBV30 and J is TRBJ2-4; no firm D call. Between the trimmed V and J ends, which lost 8 bases and 4 bases, there was a span of 12 bases. Germline CDR1 GTSNPN, CDR2 SVGIG (reference sequence). CDR3 size: 12 residues.

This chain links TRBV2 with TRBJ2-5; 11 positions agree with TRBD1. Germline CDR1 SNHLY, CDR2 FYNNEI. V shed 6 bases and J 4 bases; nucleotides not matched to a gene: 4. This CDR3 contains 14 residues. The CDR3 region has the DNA TGTGCCAGCAGGGGGACAGGGGGTCGAGAGACCCAGTACTTC. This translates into CASRGTGGRETQYF.

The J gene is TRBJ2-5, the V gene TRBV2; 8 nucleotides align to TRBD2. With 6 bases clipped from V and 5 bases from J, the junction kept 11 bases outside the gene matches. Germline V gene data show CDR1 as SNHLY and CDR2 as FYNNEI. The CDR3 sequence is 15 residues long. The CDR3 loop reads CASRVTSAQWETQYF. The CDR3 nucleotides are TGTGCCAGCAGGGTGACTAGCGCCCAATGGGAGACCCAGTACTTC.

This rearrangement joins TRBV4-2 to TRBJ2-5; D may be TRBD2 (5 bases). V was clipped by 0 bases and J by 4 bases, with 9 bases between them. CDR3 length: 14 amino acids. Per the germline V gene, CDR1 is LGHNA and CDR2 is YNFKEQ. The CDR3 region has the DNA TGTGCCAGCAGCCAAGATTCCGGGGTAGAGACCCAGTACTTC. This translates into CASSQDSGVETQYF.

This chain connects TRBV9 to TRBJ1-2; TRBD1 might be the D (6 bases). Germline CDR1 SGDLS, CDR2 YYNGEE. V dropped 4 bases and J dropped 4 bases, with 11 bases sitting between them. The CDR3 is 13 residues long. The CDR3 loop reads CASSPTGTYGYTF. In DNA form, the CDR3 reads TGTGCCAGCAGCCCTACAGGGACCTATGGCTACACCTTC.

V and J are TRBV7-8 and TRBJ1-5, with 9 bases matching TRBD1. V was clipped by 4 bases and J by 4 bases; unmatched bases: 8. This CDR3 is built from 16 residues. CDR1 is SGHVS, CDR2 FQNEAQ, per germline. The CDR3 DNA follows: TGTGCCAGCAGCTCTCCGACCGGGACAGGGAATCAGCCCCAGCATTTT. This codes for CASSSPTGTGNQPQHF.

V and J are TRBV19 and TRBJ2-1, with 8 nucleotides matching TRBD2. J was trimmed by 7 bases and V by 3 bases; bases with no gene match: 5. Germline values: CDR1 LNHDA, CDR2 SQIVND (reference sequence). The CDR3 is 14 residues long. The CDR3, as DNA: TGTGCCAGTAGTATTATAGGCGGGAGGAATGAGCAGTTCTTC. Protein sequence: CASSIIGGRNEQFF.

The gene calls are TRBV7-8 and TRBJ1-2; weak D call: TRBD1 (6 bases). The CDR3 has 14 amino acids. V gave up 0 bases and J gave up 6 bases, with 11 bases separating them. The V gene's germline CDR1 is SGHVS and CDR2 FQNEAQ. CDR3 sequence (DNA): TGTGCCAGCAGCTTAGCCCGGGGGCGAGATGGCTACACCTTC. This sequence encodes CASSLARGRDGYTF. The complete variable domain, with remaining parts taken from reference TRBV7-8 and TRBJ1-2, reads GAGVSQSPRYKVAKRGQDVALRCDPISGHVSLFWYQQALGQGPEFLTYFQNEAQLDKSGLPSDRFFAERPEGSVSTLKIQRTQQEDSAVYLCASSLARGRDGYTFGSGTRLTVV.

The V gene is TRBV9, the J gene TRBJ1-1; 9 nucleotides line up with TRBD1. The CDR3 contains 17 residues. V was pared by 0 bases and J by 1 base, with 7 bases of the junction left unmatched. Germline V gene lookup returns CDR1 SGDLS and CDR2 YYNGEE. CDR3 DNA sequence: TGTGCCAGCAGCGTAGCGGGAGGGACAGGGACGAACACTGAAGCTTTCTTT. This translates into CASSVAGGTGTNTEAFF.

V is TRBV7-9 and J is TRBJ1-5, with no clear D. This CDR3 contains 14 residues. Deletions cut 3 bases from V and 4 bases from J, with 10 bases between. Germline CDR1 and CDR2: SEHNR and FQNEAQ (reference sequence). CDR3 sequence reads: CASSFVTENQPQHF. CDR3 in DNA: TGTGCCAGCAGCTTTGTAACAGAAAATCAGCCCCAGCATTTT.

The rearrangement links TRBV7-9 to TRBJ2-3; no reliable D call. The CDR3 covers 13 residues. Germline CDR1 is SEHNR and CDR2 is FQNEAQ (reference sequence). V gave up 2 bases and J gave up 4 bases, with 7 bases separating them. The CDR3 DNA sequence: TGTGCCAGCAGCTTATCTCCTGCAGATACGCAGTATTTT. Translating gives CASSLSPADTQYF.

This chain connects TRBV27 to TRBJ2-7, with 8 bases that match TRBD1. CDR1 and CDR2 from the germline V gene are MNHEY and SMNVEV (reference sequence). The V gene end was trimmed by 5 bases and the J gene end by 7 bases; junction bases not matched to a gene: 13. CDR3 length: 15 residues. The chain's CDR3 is CASSLGQGGGFEQYF. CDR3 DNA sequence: TGTGCCAGCAGTCTCGGACAGGGTGGAGGGTTTGAGCAGTACTTC.

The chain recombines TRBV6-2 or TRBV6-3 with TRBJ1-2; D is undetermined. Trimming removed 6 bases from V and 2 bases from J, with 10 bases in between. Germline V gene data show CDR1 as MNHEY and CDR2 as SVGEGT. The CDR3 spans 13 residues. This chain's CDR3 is CASSIDGNYGYTF. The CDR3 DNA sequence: TGTGCCAGCAGCATAGACGGAAACTATGGCTACACCTTC.

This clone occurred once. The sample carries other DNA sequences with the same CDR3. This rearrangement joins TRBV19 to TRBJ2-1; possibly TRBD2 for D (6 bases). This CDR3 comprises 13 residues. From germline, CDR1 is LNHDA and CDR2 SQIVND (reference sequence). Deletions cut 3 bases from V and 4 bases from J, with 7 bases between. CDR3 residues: CASSISGYNEQFF. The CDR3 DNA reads TGTGCCAGTAGTATTAGCGGATACAATGAGCAGTTCTTC.

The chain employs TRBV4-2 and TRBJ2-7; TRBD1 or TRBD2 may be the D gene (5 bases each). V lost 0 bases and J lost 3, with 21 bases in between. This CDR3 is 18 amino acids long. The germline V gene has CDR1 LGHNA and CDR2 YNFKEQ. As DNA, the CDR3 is TGTGCCAGCAGCCAAGATAGTGAGGGGCGCGTAAGGTACTACGAGCAGTACTTC. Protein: CASSQDSEGRVRYYEQYF.

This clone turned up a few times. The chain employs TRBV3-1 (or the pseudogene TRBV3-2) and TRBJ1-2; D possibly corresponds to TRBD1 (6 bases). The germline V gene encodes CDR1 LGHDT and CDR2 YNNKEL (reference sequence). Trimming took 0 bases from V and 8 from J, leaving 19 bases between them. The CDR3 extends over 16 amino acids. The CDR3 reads CASSQEGRTAGGGYTF. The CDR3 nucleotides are TGTGCCAGCAGCCAAGAGGGACGGACAGCGGGAGGGGGCTACACCTTC.